The 27 T cell receptor beta chains reported below all come from one sample, sequenced in a study of Graves' ophthalmopathy and Graves' hyperthyroidism. The study amplified TCR beta CDR3 regions using RNA transcripts. After a first-round RT-PCR with HTBI primers, a second-round multiplex PCR was run. Via MiXCR, TCRdb re-called the multiplex PCR reads, giving one row per CDR3 protein. The sample carries some 350,000 distinct CDR3 sequences, about a sixth recorded once. The material sequenced was peripheral blood. These TCRs come from an adult woman with stable Graves' hyperthyroidism.

Of note for this clonotype: The final CDR3 position lacks the conserved phenylalanine or tryptophan, pointing to a likely read error. V is TRBV28 and J is TRBJ1-1, with 7 bases lining up with TRBD1. The germline CDR1 and CDR2 sequences are MDHEN and SYDVKM. The ends lost 1 base at V and 1 base at J; junction bases unmatched: 3. The CDR3 length is 15 residues. CDR3 sequence reads: CASSLFYRGNTEAFL. Here the CDR3 DNA reads TGTGCCAGCAGTTTATTCTACAGGGGGAACACTGAAGCTTTCCTT.

This clonotype was found many times. V gene TRBV18 combines with J gene TRBJ1-1; a weak D match, TRBD1 (6 bases). Germline-derived CDR1 and CDR2 are KGHSH and LQKENI. Trimming took 8 bases from V and 2 from J, leaving 12 bases between them. The CDR3 contains 13 residues. In nucleotides, the CDR3 is TGTGCCAGCAGCCCACAGGGAAACACTGAAGCTTTCTTT. This gives the protein CASSPQGNTEAFF.

CDR3 in amino acids: CASSLSFTLTTGEQYF. CDR3 DNA sequence: TGTGCCAGCAGCTTGTCCTTTACCTTGACCACTGGAGAGCAGTACTTC. The rearrangement joins TRBV5-6 to TRBJ2-7; D not resolved. There are 16 residues in the CDR3. V lost 1 base and J lost 7, with 21 bases in between. Germline assignment: CDR1 SGHDT and CDR2 YYEEEE.

This clonotype was picked up many times. The genes are TRBV27 and TRBJ2-7, with 10 bases identical to TRBD2. CDR1 and CDR2 (germline): MNHEY, SMNVEV (reference sequence). Losses at the gene ends were 2 bases for V and 2 bases for J; bases not matched to a gene: 6. The CDR3 is made up of 16 amino acids. The CDR3 bases are TGTGCCAGCAGTTTAGGAGCTAGCGGGAGTGCCTACGAGCAGTACTTC. Amino acids: CASSLGASGSAYEQYF.

This clonotype was seen at least ten times. V gene TRBV20-1 combines with J gene TRBJ2-5; 11 bases fit TRBD2. The CDR3 consists of 17 residues. J gave up 2 bases and V 3 bases, and 11 bases lay outside the gene matches. Germline assignment: CDR1 DFQATT and CDR2 SNEGSKA (reference sequence). The DNA for the CDR3 is TGCAGTGCTAGTACTAGCGGGAGAGGGGCACCGCAAGAGACCCAGTACTTC. This gives the protein CSASTSGRGAPQETQYF.

This clonotype was detected many times. The J gene is TRBJ2-7, the V gene TRBV7-2; 7 nucleotides line up with TRBD2. CDR1 and CDR2 from the germline V gene are SGHTA and FQGNSA. The CDR3 is 13 residues long. J gave up 10 bases and V 1 base, and 7 bases lay outside the gene matches. CDR3 nucleotide sequence: TGTGCCAGCAGCTTAGGTAGGGACTACTATCAGTACTTC. Translation gives CASSLGRDYYQYF.

The genes are TRBV7-3 and TRBJ2-6; 7 nucleotides align to TRBD2. Germline V gene data show CDR1 as SGHTA and CDR2 as FQGTGA. J gave up 2 bases and V 4 bases, and 5 bases lay outside the gene matches. The CDR3 runs to 16 residues. The CDR3 region has the DNA TGTGCCAGCAGCTCCACCGGACTAGCTGGGGCCAACGTCCTGACTTTC. It is translated as CASSSTGLAGANVLTF. Filled out from reference TRBV7-3 and TRBJ2-6, the complete variable domain reads GAGVSQTPSNKVTEKGKYVELRCDPISGHTALYWYRQSLGQGPEFLIYFQGTGAADDSGLPNDRFFAVRPEGSVSTLKIQRTERGDSAVYLCASSSTGLAGANVLTFGAGSRLTVL.

This clonotype was detected a few times. CDR3 sequence: CASSLGTGAVQETQYF. Here the CDR3 DNA reads TGTGCCAGCAGCTTGGGGACAGGGGCTGTCCAAGAGACCCAGTACTTC. The V and J genes are TRBV5-6 and TRBJ2-5; 9 nucleotides match TRBD1. Trimming at V came to 0 bases and at J to 1 base, leaving 4 bases not matched to a gene. Germline CDR1 reads SGHDT; CDR2 reads YYEEEE. The CDR3 runs to 16 residues.

This clonotype was observed at least ten times. The V call is TRBV20-1, the J call TRBJ2-5; no clear D gene. The CDR3 runs to 16 residues. Germline lookup yields CDR1 DFQATT and CDR2 SNEGSKA (reference sequence). Deletions cut 3 bases from V and 1 base from J, with 18 bases between. Here the CDR3 reads CSASVWAGTPQETQYF. CDR3 DNA sequence: TGCAGTGCTAGTGTGTGGGCAGGAACTCCCCAAGAGACCCAGTACTTC.

This clonotype was observed at least ten times. The chain uses TRBV2 and TRBJ1-1; maybe TRBD1 (6 bases). Germline assignment: CDR1 SNHLY and CDR2 FYNNEI. This CDR3 has 14 residues. The V end was cut by 8 bases, the J end by 5 bases, with 18 bases between. The CDR3 DNA reads as TGTGCCAGCCGGGGTATGGGCCAGGGGACTGAAGCTTTCTTT. This gives the protein CASRGMGQGTEAFF.

The chain recombines TRBV7-8 with TRBJ2-7, with D possibly being TRBD1 (7 bases). V lost 4 bases and J lost 3, with 19 bases in between. The germline V gene has CDR1 SGHVS and CDR2 FQNEAQ. This CDR3 is built from 16 residues. In DNA, the CDR3 is TGTGCCAGCAGCTCAGGCCGGCGGGACAGAGTCTACGAGCAGTACTTC. Its protein product is CASSSGRRDRVYEQYF.

This clonotype was picked up many times. The rearrangement joins TRBV14 to TRBJ2-7; perhaps TRBD2 as D (5 bases). The CDR3 length is 16 residues. CDR1 SGHDN and CDR2 FVKESK come from the germline V gene. V was pared by 1 base and J by 6 bases, with 19 bases between. In DNA form, the CDR3 reads TGTGCCAGCAGCCAAGGTCCGCGGGTGGGCTACCTCGAGCAGTACTTC. It translates to CASSQGPRVGYLEQYF.

This clonotype was found many times. The chain recombines TRBV6-4 with TRBJ1-3; 11 bases fit TRBD1. Trimming removed 7 bases from V and 0 bases from J; junction bases left unmatched: 11. Germline V gene data show CDR1 as MRHNA and CDR2 as SNTAGT. The length of the CDR3 is 18 residues. As DNA, the CDR3 is TGTGCCAGCATCATGCCTTGGACAGGGGGCAGCTCTGGAAACACCATATATTTT. It encodes CASIMPWTGGSSGNTIYF.

DNA for the CDR3: TGTGCCAGCAGCCGCAACAGCGGTAATTCACCCCTCCACTTT. This codes for CASSRNSGNSPLHF. The rearrangement joins TRBV6-1 to TRBJ1-6; D is uncertain. V lost 6 bases, J lost 6 bases, and 12 bases lay in between. Germline values: CDR1 MNHNS, CDR2 SASEGT. This CDR3 has 14 amino acids.

This clonotype was detected ten times or more. The gene calls are TRBV6-5 and TRBJ2-7; 9 positions agree with TRBD2. In germline, CDR1 is MNHEY, CDR2 SVGAGI. The CDR3 loop spans 13 amino acids. With 11 bases clipped from V and 5 bases from J, the junction kept 10 bases outside the gene matches. This CDR3 reads CAAVAGAGNEQYF. In DNA, the CDR3 is TGTGCCGCCGTAGCGGGAGCGGGTAACGAGCAGTACTTC.

This clonotype showed up many times. The V and J genes are TRBV28 and TRBJ1-5; 7 bases are shared with TRBD1. From germline, CDR1 is MDHEN and CDR2 SYDVKM. Germline trimming cut 6 bases from V and 1 base from J; bases unmatched to any gene: 9. This CDR3 comprises 16 residues. The CDR3 DNA is TGTGCCAGCAGGCTAACGACAGGGTTAAGCAATCAGCCCCAGCATTTT. Amino acid sequence: CASRLTTGLSNQPQHF.

This clonotype was recorded many times. This chain connects TRBV7-2 to TRBJ2-5; 7 bases line up with TRBD2. CDR3 length: 18 amino acids. Germline loops: CDR1 SGHTA, CDR2 FQGNSA. V dropped 0 bases and J dropped 5; count of bases not matched to a gene: 15. The CDR3 region has the DNA TGTGCCAGCAGCTTAGCTTCCGGGGGGTTGCTAGATTTTGAGACCCAGTACTTC. Protein product: CASSLASGGLLDFETQYF.

This clonotype was picked up many times. V is TRBV2 and J is TRBJ1-1, with a tentative D call TRBD1 (5 bases). CDR1 is SNHLY, CDR2 FYNNEI, per germline. The V end lost 10 bases, the J end lost 0 bases, and 12 bases lay between the germline ends. The CDR3 runs 13 residues. CDR3 nucleotide sequence: TGTGCCACAGAGGGACGGTTGAACACTGAAGCTTTCTTT. Amino acids: CATEGRLNTEAFF.

This clonotype was counted ten times or more. The J gene is TRBJ2-1, the V gene TRBV28; D might be TRBD1 (6 bases). The CDR3 totals 16 residues. Trimming left V 4 bases short and J 2 bases short, with 15 bases between. Germline CDR1 is MDHEN and CDR2 is SYDVKM. The CDR3 DNA sequence: TGTGCCAGCAGTTCAGGCAGGGGAAACGCCTACAATGAGCAGTTCTTC. It specifies CASSSGRGNAYNEQFF.

This clonotype appeared many times. V is TRBV12-3 or TRBV12-4 and J is TRBJ2-2, with D possibly matching TRBD2 (5 bases). The CDR3 spans 15 residues. The V end lost 5 bases, the J end lost 1 base, and 11 bases lay between the germline ends. The CDR3 nucleotides are TGTGCCAGCAGTCCTTCGGCGGGGAACACCGGGGAGCTGTTTTTT. Amino acid sequence: CASSPSAGNTGELFF.

This clonotype was observed many times. The genes are TRBV6-1 and TRBJ2-2; 9 bases align to TRBD1. Germline V gives CDR1 MNHNS, CDR2 SASEGT. This CDR3 is 14 amino acids long. J gave up 7 bases and V 6 bases, and 6 bases lay outside the gene matches. The CDR3 sequence is CASSEQGAVGELFF. The DNA of the CDR3 is TGTGCCAGCAGCGAACAGGGGGCGGTCGGGGAGCTGTTTTTT.

The chain links TRBV30 to TRBJ1-5; unclear D gene. Germline CDR1 and CDR2: GTSNPN and SVGIG (reference sequence). Trimming cost V 1 base and J 2 bases, with 6 bases left between them. CDR3 length: 13 residues. As DNA, the CDR3 is TGTGCCTGGAGTGATCTGGGCAATCAGCCCCAGCATTTT. It encodes CAWSDLGNQPQHF.

This clonotype was counted at least ten times. The J gene is TRBJ1-6, the V gene TRBV5-5, with D tentatively TRBD1 (5 bases). This CDR3 is built from 16 residues. Looked up from germline, CDR1 is SGHKS and CDR2 is YYEKEE (reference sequence). Deletions cut 3 bases from V and 2 bases from J, with 12 bases between. As DNA, the CDR3 is TGTGCCAGCAGCTGGACTGACAGAACCTATAATTCACCCCTCCACTTT. The encoded protein is CASSWTDRTYNSPLHF.

This clonotype was observed at least ten times. This chain uses TRBV6-1 with TRBJ1-1; D possibly corresponds to TRBD1 (6 bases). The CDR3 loop spans 13 amino acids. The V gene's germline CDR1 is MNHNS and CDR2 SASEGT. Trimming took off 6 bases at V and 7 bases at J, with 15 bases between the two ends. Written as DNA, the CDR3 is TGTGCCAGCAGGCCGGGACACGGTATTGAAGCTTTCTTT. Protein product: CASRPGHGIEAFF.

Ten or more counts support this clonotype. This rearrangement joins TRBV4-3 to TRBJ1-2; D call uncertain. The V end was cut by 0 bases, the J end by 8 bases, with 22 bases between. The CDR3 has 17 amino acids. The V gene's germline CDR1 is LGHNA and CDR2 YSLEER. The DNA for the CDR3 is TGCGCCAGCAGCCAAGAGGACGGTTTCTTAAGTGGTTGGGGCTACACCTTC. It codes for CASSQEDGFLSGWGYTF.

This clonotype was seen many times. J is TRBJ2-2 and V is TRBV2; tentatively, D is TRBD1 (6 bases). Germline-derived CDR1 and CDR2 are SNHLY and FYNNEI. The ends were cut back, 6 bases at V and 5 bases at J, with 16 bases in the middle. This CDR3 has 15 amino acids. CDR3 bases: TGTGCCAGCAGCTGGGGGCGACGGGGTACCGGGGAGCTGTTTTTT. As protein: CASSWGRRGTGELFF. The full variable domain, in which reference TRBV2 and TRBJ2-2 provide the parts outside the CDR3, is EPEVTQTPSHQVTQMGQEVILRCVPISNHLYFYWYRQILGQKVEFLVSFYNNEISEKSEIFDDQFSVERPDGSNFTLKIRSTKLEDSAMYFCASSWGRRGTGELFFGEGSRLTVL.

This clonotype was seen many times. The V call is TRBV5-1, the J call TRBJ2-2; the D gene is possibly TRBD1 (6 bases). V was shortened by 2 bases and J by 4 bases, with 15 bases between the two germline ends. The CDR3 length is 16 residues. Germline V gene sequence: CDR1 SGHRS, CDR2 YFSETQ. The CDR3, as DNA: TGCGCCAGCAGCTTTATAACAGGGACCTTCACCGGGGAGCTGTTTTTT. Amino acid sequence: CASSFITGTFTGELFF.